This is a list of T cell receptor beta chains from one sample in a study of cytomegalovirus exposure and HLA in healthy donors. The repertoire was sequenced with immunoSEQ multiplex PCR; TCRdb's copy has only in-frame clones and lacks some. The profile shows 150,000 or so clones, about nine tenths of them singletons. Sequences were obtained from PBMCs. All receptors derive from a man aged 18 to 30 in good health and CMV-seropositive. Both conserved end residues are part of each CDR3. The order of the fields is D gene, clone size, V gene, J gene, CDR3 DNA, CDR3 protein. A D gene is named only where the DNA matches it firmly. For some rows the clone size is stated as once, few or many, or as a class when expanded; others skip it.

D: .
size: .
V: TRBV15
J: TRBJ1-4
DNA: TGTGCCACGAAGCAGGGTGCAACTAATGAAAAACTGTTTTTT
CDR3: CATKQGATNEKLFF

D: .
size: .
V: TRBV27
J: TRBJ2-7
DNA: TGTGCCAGCAGTCCACAACTAGGAGAGCAGTACTTC
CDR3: CASSPQLGEQYF

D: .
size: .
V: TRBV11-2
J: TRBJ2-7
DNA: TGTGCCAGCAGCGCAGGGACTTACGAGCAGTACTTC
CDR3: CASSAGTYEQYF

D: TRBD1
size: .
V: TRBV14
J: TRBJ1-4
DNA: TGTGCCAGCAGCCTAGACAGGGATTTTGAAAAACTGTTTTTT
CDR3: CASSLDRDFEKLFF

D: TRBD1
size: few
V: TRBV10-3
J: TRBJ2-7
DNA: TGTGCCGTCTCACCCGGGACAGGGTATCAGCAGTACTTC
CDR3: CAVSPGTGYQQYF

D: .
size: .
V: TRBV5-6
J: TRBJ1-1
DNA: TGTGCCAGCAGCTTGGGGCAGTCGAACACTGAAGCTTTCTTT
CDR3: CASSLGQSNTEAFF

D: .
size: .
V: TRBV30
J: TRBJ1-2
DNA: TGTGCCTGGAGTGCGACTAGAGTCTCAATGCAGTATGGCTACACCTTC
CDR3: CAWSATRVSMQYGYTF

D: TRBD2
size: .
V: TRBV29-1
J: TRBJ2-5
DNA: TGCAGCGTCGAGACTAGCGGGGAGACCCAGTACTTC
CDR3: CSVETSGETQYF

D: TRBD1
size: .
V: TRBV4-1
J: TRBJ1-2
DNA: TGCGCCAGCAGCCAGGGACAGGGGGCTAACTATGGCTACACCTTC
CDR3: CASSQGQGANYGYTF

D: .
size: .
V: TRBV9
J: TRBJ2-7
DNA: TGTGCCAGCAGCGTGTCTGCCGTTGCGGGGGAGCAGTACTTC
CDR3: CASSVSAVAGEQYF

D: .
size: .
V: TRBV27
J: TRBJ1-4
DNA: TGTGCCAGCAGCTTCCGTTTGAGCGGTAATGAAAAACTGTTTTTT
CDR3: CASSFRLSGNEKLFF

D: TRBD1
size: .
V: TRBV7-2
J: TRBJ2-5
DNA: TGTGCCAGCAGCCAGAGACAGGGCTTGGGGGCCCAGTACTTC
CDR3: CASSQRQGLGAQYF

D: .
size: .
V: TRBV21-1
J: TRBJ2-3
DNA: TGTGCCACCAAGGGGCCTTGGCGTCGCACAGATACGCAGTATTTT
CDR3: CATKGPWRRTDTQYF

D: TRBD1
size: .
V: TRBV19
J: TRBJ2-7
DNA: TGTGCCAGTAGTGCCTCACAGGGGTACTACGAGCAGTACTTC
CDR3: CASSASQGYYEQYF

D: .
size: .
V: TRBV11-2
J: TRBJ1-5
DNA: TGTGCCAGCAGTATATCAGGGAATCAGCCCCAGCATTTT
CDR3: CASSISGNQPQHF

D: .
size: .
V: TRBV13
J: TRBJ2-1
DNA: TGTGCCAGCAGCTCTACCTTCACAGGATCCCCTTACAATGAGCAGTTCTTC
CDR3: CASSSTFTGSPYNEQFF

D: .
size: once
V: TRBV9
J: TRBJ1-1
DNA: TGTGCCAGCAGCGTTACGGGAAATCAGGAAGCTTTCTTT
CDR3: CASSVTGNQEAFF

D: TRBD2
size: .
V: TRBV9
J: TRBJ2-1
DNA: TGTGCCAGCAGCGTTGGAGCGGGAGTGGGCAATGAGCAGTTCTTC
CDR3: CASSVGAGVGNEQFF

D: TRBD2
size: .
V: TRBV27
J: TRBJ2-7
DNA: TGTGCCAGCAGCCAGGGACTAGCGGGAGGAACCTACGAGCAGTACTTC
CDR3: CASSQGLAGGTYEQYF

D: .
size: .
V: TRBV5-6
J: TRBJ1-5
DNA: TGTGCCAGCAGCTTGAAAGGGGCAAGTAATCAGCCCCAGCATTTT
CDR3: CASSLKGASNQPQHF

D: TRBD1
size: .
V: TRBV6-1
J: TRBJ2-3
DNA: TGTGCCAGTGGCCGGGGACAGGGTTATTATTTT
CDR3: CASGRGQGYYF

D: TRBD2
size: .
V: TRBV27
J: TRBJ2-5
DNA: TGTGCCAGCAGTTACGAGCTAGCGGGGGAGACCCAGTACTTC
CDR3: CASSYELAGETQYF

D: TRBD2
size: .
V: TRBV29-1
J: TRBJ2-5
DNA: TGCAGCATCGGGACTAGCGAACAAGAGACCCAGTACTTC
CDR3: CSIGTSEQETQYF

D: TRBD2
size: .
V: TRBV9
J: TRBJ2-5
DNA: TGTGCCAGCAGCGTAGCGGGGGGGCCCCAAGAGACCCAGTACTTC
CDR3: CASSVAGGPQETQYF

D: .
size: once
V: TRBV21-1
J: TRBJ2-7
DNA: TGTGCCAGCAGCAAAGCAGGCGGAGATACCTACGAGCAGTACTTC
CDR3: CASSKAGGDTYEQYF

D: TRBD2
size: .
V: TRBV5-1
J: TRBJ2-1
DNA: TGCGCCAGCAGCTTTGGACCGACTAGCGGGAGGGGGAATGAGCAGTTCTTC
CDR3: CASSFGPTSGRGNEQFF

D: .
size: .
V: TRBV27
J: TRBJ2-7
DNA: TGTGCCAGCAGTTTAGGCGGATCCTACGAGCAGTACTTC
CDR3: CASSLGGSYEQYF

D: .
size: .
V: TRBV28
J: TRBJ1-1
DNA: TGTGCCAGCAGTTCTAACAGGGAGTGGGAAACTGAAGCTTTCTTT
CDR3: CASSSNREWETEAFF

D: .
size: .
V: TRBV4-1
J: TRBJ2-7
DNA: TGCGCCAGCAGCCAAGCCCAGGGGTTCAGCTCCTACGAGCAGTACTTC
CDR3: CASSQAQGFSSYEQYF

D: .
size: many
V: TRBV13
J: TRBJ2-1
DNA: TGTGCCAGCAGCTTAGAGGGTAGCGGAGCCTACAATGAGCAGTTCTTC
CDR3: CASSLEGSGAYNEQFF